These 27 T cell receptor beta chains were all obtained from the same sample, sequenced in a study of CD8+CD57+ T cells in acquired aplastic anemia. Using genomic DNA as the template, TCR beta VDJ and CDR3 profiling was carried out. TCRdb ran MiXCR on the reads and lists one entry per CDR3 protein. This sample has about 420,000 distinct CDR3 sequences, with 55% to 70% found just once. Sample: sorted CD4+, CD8+, or CD8+CD57+ T cells (not recorded which) from PBMCs. The receptors come from a human donor in good health, serving as a control.

Points on this clonotype: Without the conserved terminal phenylalanine or tryptophan, this CDR3 likely stems from a read error. No DNA is shown, since the ends of the CDR3 on it are uncertain; the CDR3 is the one TCRdb lists. The chain has TRBV7-2 and TRBJ1-2; the table's D call of TRBD1 was not tested on the DNA. The CDR3 is 13 residues long, counting both termini. The germline gives CDR1 SGHTA, CDR2 FQGNSA. The CDR3 loop reads CASSLAGDSTDTQ.

The chain's CDR3 is CASSQTSGGVYEQYF. The CDR3 bases are TGTGCCAGCAGCCAGACTAGCGGGGGAGTTTACGAGCAGTACTTC. The rearrangement uses TRBV4-2 and TRBJ2-7; TRBD2 matches 12 bases. This CDR3 contains 15 residues. The J segment lost 4 bases and the V segment lost 3 bases, leaving 4 bases of the junction unmatched. Germline-derived CDR1 and CDR2 are LGHNA and YNFKEQ.

This chain uses TRBV2 with TRBJ1-1; 10 nucleotides match TRBD1. This CDR3 comprises 14 residues. Germline lookup yields CDR1 SNHLY and CDR2 FYNNEI. With V trimmed by 7 bases and J by 11 bases, 13 bases remained unmatched. CDR3 region: CASNRDRGRPGAFF. Here the CDR3 DNA reads TGTGCCAGCAACAGGGACAGGGGTCGTCCTGGGGCTTTCTTT. The whole variable domain, filled in from reference TRBV2 and TRBJ1-1, reads EPEVTQTPSHQVTQMGQEVILRCVPISNHLYFYWYRQILGQKVEFLVSFYNNEISEKSEIFDDQFSVERPDGSNFTLKIRSTKLEDSAMYFCASNRDRGRPGAFFGQGTRLTVV.

This clonotype was detected ten times or more. The chain employs TRBV5-6 and TRBJ1-2; D gene uncertain. The germline V and J ends were trimmed by 5 bases and 1 base, with 15 bases remaining between them. The CDR3 runs 15 residues. Germline CDR1 reads SGHDT; CDR2 reads YYEEEE. This CDR3 reads CASSPRAGYNYGYTF. CDR3 sequence (DNA): TGTGCCAGCAGTCCCCGGGCGGGGTATAACTATGGCTACACCTTC.

This clonotype was detected many times. Germline and junction disagree at one end, which may indicate a read error. The chain has TRBV6-2 or TRBV6-3 and TRBJ2-1; D uncertain. Germline V gene lookup returns CDR1 MNHEY and CDR2 SVGEGT. This CDR3 comprises 13 residues. DNA of the CDR3: TGTGCCAGCAGTCCCATCGTCTACGATGAGCAGTTCTTC. It yields the protein CASSPIVYDEQFF.

As for this clonotype: At one boundary the junction diverges from the germline segment, which might be a read error. This chain uses TRBV2 with TRBJ2-2; 8 nucleotides agree with TRBD2. Germline values: CDR1 SNHLY, CDR2 FYNNEI. This CDR3 has 16 residues. The CDR3 loop is CASSLESGGNSGALFF. The CDR3 DNA reads TGTGCCAGCAGCTTAGAGAGCGGGGGAAACAGCGGGGCGCTGTTTTTT.

This chain uses TRBV11-2 with TRBJ2-1, with 13 bases matching TRBD2. CDR1 is SGHAT, CDR2 FQNNGV, per germline. With 3 bases clipped from V and 8 bases from J, the junction kept 13 bases outside the gene matches. This CDR3 has 18 residues. As DNA, the CDR3 is TGTGCCAGCAGCTTTCCCCCTTCACTAGCGGGGGGGCGCCATGAGCAGTTCTTC. This translates into CASSFPPSLAGGRHEQFF.

This clonotype was recorded a few times. The gene calls are TRBV18 and TRBJ2-2; 7 bases line up with TRBD1. This CDR3 spans 15 amino acids. V gave up 4 bases and J gave up 4 bases; unmatched junction bases: 6. Germline loops: CDR1 KGHSH, CDR2 LQKENI. CDR3 bases: TGTGCCAGCTCACTGGGGACAGACCGCACCGGGGAGCTGTTTTTT. Its protein is CASSLGTDRTGELFF.

This clonotype was picked up one time. At one of its ends the junction is not consistent with the germline gene, which may arise from a read error. The genes are TRBV11-2 and TRBJ2-7; TRBD2 matches at 7 bases. The V gene's germline CDR1 is SGHAT and CDR2 FQNNGV. CDR3 size: 13 residues. The CDR3 spells CASSPQGGKDTQF. The CDR3 DNA is TGTGCCAGCAGCCCCCAGGGAGGGAAAGATACGCAGTTT.

J is TRBJ2-1 and V is TRBV27, with 8 bases identical to TRBD2. This CDR3 region has 15 residues. V was pared by 10 bases and J by 3 bases, with 11 bases of the junction left unmatched. Per germline, CDR1 MNHEY and CDR2 SMNVEV (reference sequence). Here the CDR3 DNA reads TGTGCCAACCGGACCTTAGCGGGGCGCTACAATGAGCAGTTCTTC. Translated, it gives CANRTLAGRYNEQFF.

This clonotype showed up many times. This chain uses TRBV6-1 with TRBJ2-1; 9 nucleotides agree with TRBD1. This CDR3 is 14 amino acids long. The V gene's germline CDR1 is MNHNS and CDR2 SASEGT. The ends lost 5 bases at V and 5 bases at J; junction bases unmatched: 4. The CDR3 sequence is CASSRGQGNNEQFF. CDR3 DNA: TGTGCCAGCAGTCGAGGACAGGGGAACAATGAGCAGTTCTTC.

This clonotype was observed many times. The chain has TRBV20-1 and TRBJ1-2; unclear D gene. V dropped 5 bases and J dropped 4 bases, with 20 bases sitting between them. This CDR3 has 15 residues. Germline CDR1 is DFQATT and CDR2 is SNEGSKA (reference sequence). The CDR3 spells CSALPAGSRSYGYTF. The CDR3 region has the DNA TGCAGTGCTCTCCCAGCAGGCTCCAGGAGCTATGGCTACACCTTC.

This clonotype was observed a handful of times. This may stem from a read error, because a much larger clone lies one nucleotide away. The chain has TRBV7-3 and TRBJ1-3, with D unresolved. The CDR3 length is 12 residues. Germline V CDR1 and CDR2: SGHTA, FQGTGA. CDR3 DNA sequence: TGTGCCTGCAGCGGTGGCGGAAACACCATATATTTT. This codes for CACSGGGNTIYF.

V is TRBV20-1 and J is TRBJ1-1; tentatively, D is TRBD1 (5 bases). The CDR3 has 17 residues. Germline V gene sequence: CDR1 DFQATT, CDR2 SNEGSKA (reference sequence). The V end lost 6 bases, the J end lost 0 bases, and 23 bases lay between the germline ends. The CDR3 DNA is TGCAGTGCCAGCAGCTTGATTCCGGGACTATTGAACACTGAAGCTTTCTTT. It translates to CSASSLIPGLLNTEAFF.

This clonotype was recorded many times. The V call is TRBV18, the J call TRBJ1-2; D gene unclear. The CDR3 loop spans 14 amino acids. V was cut by 0 bases and J by 5 bases, with 10 bases left in between. Per germline, CDR1 KGHSH and CDR2 LQKENI. CDR3 bases: TGTGCCAGCTCACCACCGGGGATGGCATATGGCTACACCTTC. Translated, it gives CASSPPGMAYGYTF.

This clonotype was seen once. One end of the junction varies from germline; a read error may be responsible. The chain employs TRBV7-2 and TRBJ1-2; a possible D gene is TRBD1 (6 bases). Per the germline V gene, CDR1 is SGHTA and CDR2 is FQGNSA. The CDR3 has 16 amino acids. The CDR3 loop is CASSLEGGVVVYAYTF. The CDR3, as DNA: TGTGCCAGCAGCTTAGAGGGGGGGGTGGTCGTATATGCCTACACCTTC.

A note on this clonotype: As the CDR3 is not closed by the conserved phenylalanine or tryptophan, this likely results from a read error. The chain has TRBV9 and TRBJ1-2; D may be TRBD1 (5 bases). Germline V gene data show CDR1 as SGDLS and CDR2 as YYNGEE. This CDR3 comprises 13 residues. Trimming removed 3 bases at V and 6 bases at J, with 12 bases between. CDR3 amino acids: CASSEYVTDGYTI. CDR3 sequence (DNA): TGTGCCAGCAGCGAGTACGTGACAGATGGCTACACCATC.

J is TRBJ2-7 and V is TRBV9; perhaps TRBD2 as D (6 bases). V lost 4 bases, J lost 4 bases, and 15 bases lay in between. Germline loops: CDR1 SGDLS, CDR2 YYNGEE. The CDR3 has 14 residues. In nucleotides, the CDR3 is TGTGCCAGCAGCTCGAGCGGGCACGCTTACGAGCAGTACTTC. Translation gives CASSSSGHAYEQYF.

In the case of this clonotype: At one of its ends the junction is not consistent with the germline gene, which may arise from a read error. The V call is TRBV11-2, the J call TRBJ1-6; a weak D match, TRBD1 (6 bases). CDR3 length equals 15 residues. Germline loops: CDR1 SGHAT, CDR2 FQNNGV. In DNA, the CDR3 is TGTGCCACCAGCAGGGTCAGGGGTCGGGCTTCACCCCTCCACTTC. Protein sequence: CATSRVRGRASPLHF.

This clonotype was seen a single time. The genes are TRBV24-1 and TRBJ2-7; either TRBD1 or TRBD2 may fit D (6 bases each). The better agreement between TRBJ2-3 and the DNA end casts doubt on the J call. Germline V lookup: CDR1 KGHDR, CDR2 SFDVKD. The CDR3 sequence is 15 residues long. The CDR3 DNA reads as TGTGCCACCAGTGACCCATCGGGGGCCAAAGACACGCAGTATTTT. It yields the protein CATSDPSGAKDTQYF.

In the case of this clonotype: Its ends do not fully match the called genes, so a read error is possible. This rearrangement joins TRBV10-3 to TRBJ2-2; 7 nucleotides align to TRBD2. Germline CDR1 reads ENHRY; CDR2 reads SYGVKD. This CDR3 spans 17 amino acids. The CDR3 sequence: CAISERSGYANSGELFF. The CDR3 nucleotides read TGTGCCATCAGTGAGCGTAGCGGGTACGCGAACTCCGGCGAGCTGTTTTTT.

This clonotype was counted at least ten times. The chain combines TRBV9 with TRBJ2-5; 8 bases agree with TRBD2. The CDR3 is made up of 14 amino acids. The V gene's germline CDR1 is SGDLS and CDR2 YYNGEE. The V segment lost 2 bases and the J segment 3 bases; nucleotides outside the gene matches: 3. The CDR3 reads CASSVGGVEETQYF. CDR3 nucleotides: TGTGCCAGCAGCGTCGGGGGGGTAGAAGAGACCCAGTACTTC.

This clonotype was seen just once. Sequence at one end of the junction differs from germline and may be a read error. The CDR3, as DNA: TGTGCCAGCAGCGGACCCTTCTCGGGGGTCAAGAAATTC. As protein: CASSGPFSGVKKF. The genes are TRBV9 and TRBJ2-5; TRBD2 might be the D (6 bases). CDR1 is SGDLS and CDR2 is YYNGEE in the germline V gene. The CDR3 has 13 amino acids.

This clonotype was counted at least ten times. A clone one base away is much larger, so this may be a read error. The chain combines TRBV7-7 with TRBJ2-1; D gene unclear. CDR1 and CDR2 from the germline V gene are SSHAT and FNYEAQ (reference sequence). This CDR3 has 14 amino acids. The CDR3 bases are TGTGCTAGCAGCTTAGGTTATATTTCGGGTGAGCAGTTCTTC. Translated, it gives CASSLGYISGEQFF. The full variable domain, rest sourced from reference TRBV7-7 and TRBJ2-1, is GAGVSQSPRYKVTKRGQDVTLRCDPISSHATLYWYQQALGQGPEFLTYFNYEAQPDKSGLPSDRFSAERPEGSISTLTIQRTEQRDSAMYRCASSLGYISGEQFFGPGTRLTVL.

This clonotype was counted ten times or more. V and J are TRBV20-1 and TRBJ2-5; 8 bases agree with TRBD1. Trimming took 5 bases from V and 5 from J; bases not matched to a gene: 7. This CDR3 has 13 amino acids. Per the germline V gene, CDR1 is DFQATT and CDR2 is SNEGSKA (reference sequence). The CDR3 spells CSARGQGMETQYF. In DNA, the CDR3 is TGCAGTGCTCGCGGACAGGGCATGGAGACCCAGTACTTC.

As for this clonotype: Likely a read error: the CDR3 ends without its conserved phenylalanine or tryptophan. The DNA is left out, because the CDR3 cannot be placed on it with certainty; the CDR3 is given as TCRdb lists it. The chain has TRBV20-1 and TRBJ2-3; the DNA was not compared with TRBD1, the D call given in the table. The germline V gene encodes CDR1 DFQATT and CDR2 SNEGSKA (reference sequence). Inclusive of both ends, the CDR3 amounts to 16 amino acids. Here the CDR3 reads CSARPSGGPLEQYFGP.

In regard to this clonotype: An end of the junction does not agree with germline; a read error may underlie this. The V gene is TRBV18, the J gene TRBJ1-2, with D hard to call. Looked up from germline, CDR1 is KGHSH and CDR2 is LQKENI. The CDR3 is made up of 16 amino acids. Here the CDR3 reads CANSLNLGGANYGYTF. The CDR3 DNA sequence: TGTGCCAACTCACTGAACCTGGGCGGAGCTAACTATGGCTACACCTTC.